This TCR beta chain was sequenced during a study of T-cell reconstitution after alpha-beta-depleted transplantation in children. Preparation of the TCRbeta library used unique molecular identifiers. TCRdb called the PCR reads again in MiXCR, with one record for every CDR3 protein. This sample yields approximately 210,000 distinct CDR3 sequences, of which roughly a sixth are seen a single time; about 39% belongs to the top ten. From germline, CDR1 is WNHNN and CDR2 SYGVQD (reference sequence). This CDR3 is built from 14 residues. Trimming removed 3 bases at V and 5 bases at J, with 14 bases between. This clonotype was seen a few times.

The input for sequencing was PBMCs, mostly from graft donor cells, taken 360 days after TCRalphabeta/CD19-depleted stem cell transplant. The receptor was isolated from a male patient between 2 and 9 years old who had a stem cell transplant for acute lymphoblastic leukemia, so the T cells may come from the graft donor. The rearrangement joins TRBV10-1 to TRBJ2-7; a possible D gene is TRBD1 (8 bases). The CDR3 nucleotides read TGCGCCAGCAGTGACAACAGGGGGGGAGACGAGCAGTACTTC. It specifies CASSDNRGGDEQYF.